The sequence of this T cell receptor beta chain was determined in a study of T-cell reconstitution after alpha-beta-depleted transplantation in children (dated by TCRdb to 2016 to 2017). With respect to the entire study: The study quantitatively tracked T-cell immune reconstitution after TCRalphabeta/CD19-depleted allogeneic hematopoietic cell transplantation in children using TCR repertoire profiling.

The library relied on PCR. Sequencing used an Illumina HiSeq 2500. TCR library preparation used molecular barcoding, with unique molecular identifiers applied to normalize quantification of the TCRbeta repertoire. In-frame beta chains were kept once TCRdb had trimmed the public reads at Q25 with fastp and called clones with MiXCR. Records with the same CDR3 protein are collapsed into one entry carrying the most frequent genes and DNA. Here the sample has about 640,000 distinct CDR3 sequences; approximately 17% occur a single time. Jointly, the top ten make up around 0.96% of the sample. A word on this clonotype: The antigen it recognizes is unknown. Base qualities were left out, and no much larger clone turns up one base away.

Inclusive of the bounding cysteine and phenylalanine, the CDR3 is 13 residues long. The retained sequence is limited to the CDR3, 39 bases, with the frame set at the first base. The germline V gene (reference sequence) sets CDR1 to SEHNR and CDR2 to FQNEAQ. Trimming at the junction amounts to 6 bases on V and 3 bases on J, and the germline ends lie 11 bases apart. The sample here was PBMCs from the stem cell graft donor, taken from the stem cell graft. The sequence joins TRBV7-9 to TRBJ1-2, with a weak D call of TRBD1 (6 bases match). This sequence was found in a human donor who donated a stem cell graft to a child with acute myeloid leukemia. The CDR3 corresponds to CASRGDTYYGYTF. The bases read TGTGCCAGCAGGGGGGACACATACTATGGCTACACCTTC.